The source of this T cell receptor beta chain is a study of Ad26.COV2.S vaccination and SARS-CoV-2 variants. Study-wide results and limits: Placebo recipients showed lower spike-specific TCR breadth than vaccinees.

TCRdb keeps only in-frame clones here, not all; method: immunoSEQ multiplex PCR. This table holds about 350,000 clones, roughly 91% found once. The CDR3 runs to 15 residues. Losses at the gene ends were 5 bases for V and 4 bases for J; bases not matched to a gene: 5. Germline CDR1 and CDR2: MNHNY and SVGAGI (reference sequence). Indicated treatment: some 20 received Ad26.COV2.S at low or high dose, single or two shots; a few received placebo; per-sample allocation not given. The study sampled participants on day 63 after the first vaccine or placebo injection. An adult aged 18-55 years in Boston served as the donor. Points on this clone: What it binds is unknown.

The sample consisted of peripheral blood, taken in a trial of Ad26.COV2.S vaccine versus placebo. The source is a person between 18 and 59 years old who received the Ad26.COV2.S COVID-19 vaccine or a placebo. This chain connects TRBV6-6 to TRBJ2-1, with TRBD1 identical over 10 bases. CDR3 amino acids: CASSPGTGVYNEQFF. The DNA for the CDR3 is TGTGCCAGCAGTCCCGGGACAGGGGTGTACAATGAGCAGTTCTTC.